The 27 T cell receptor beta chains listed next were all sequenced from one sample in a study of CD8+CD57+ T cells in acquired aplastic anemia. The patients chosen for sequencing had shown expansion of CD8+CD57+ cells (detected by flow cytometry). Genomic DNA provided the template from which TCR beta VDJ and CDR3 profiles were obtained. TCRdb itself ran the reads through MiXCR, one entry per CDR3 protein. Here the sample spans roughly 250,000 distinct CDR3 sequences, approximately 50% being singletons. Sequencing was done on a sample of sorted CD4+, CD8+, or CD8+CD57+ T cells (not recorded which) from PBMCs. The origin of the receptors is a human donor with aplastic anemia.

The chain is built from TRBV14 and TRBJ2-3; 11 positions match TRBD2. The CDR3 sequence is 15 residues long. The germline CDR1 and CDR2 sequences are SGHDN and FVKESK. Germline trimming cut 0 bases from V and 4 bases from J; bases unmatched to any gene: 0. DNA of the CDR3: TGTGCCAGCAGCCAAGATAGCGGGGGGGCAGATACGCAGTATTTT. Protein sequence: CASSQDSGGADTQYF.

J is TRBJ1-3 and V is TRBV6-2 or TRBV6-3, with D maybe TRBD1 (6 bases). The CDR3 length is 17 residues. Per germline, CDR1 MNHEY and CDR2 SVGEGT. Trimming took 6 bases from V and 4 from J, leaving 22 bases between them. CDR3 amino acids: CASRDSWEAGEGNTIYF. CDR3 in DNA: TGTGCCAGCAGGGACAGTTGGGAGGCCGGCGAAGGAAACACCATATATTTT.

Comments on this clonotype: At one boundary the junction diverges from the germline segment, which might be a read error. The chain is built from TRBV10-1 and TRBJ2-3; maybe TRBD2 (7 bases). CDR3 length: 14 amino acids. Germline V CDR1 and CDR2: WNHNN, SYGVQD (reference sequence). CDR3 bases: TGTGCCAGCAGCGGAGGGGGGGGGGGAGATACGCAGTATTTT. It codes for CASSGGGGGDTQYF.

This chain connects TRBV20-1 to TRBJ2-7, with 11 bases fitting TRBD1. Germline loops: CDR1 DFQATT, CDR2 SNEGSKA (reference sequence). The J segment lost 4 bases and the V segment lost 2 bases, leaving 4 bases of the junction unmatched. This CDR3 spans 14 amino acids. CDR3 sequence: CSARWTGGKYEQYF. The CDR3 coding sequence is TGCAGTGCTAGATGGACAGGGGGCAAATACGAGCAGTACTTC.

There are many counts of this clonotype. The gene calls are TRBV5-8 and TRBJ1-2; no firm D call. The V gene's germline CDR1 is SGHTS and CDR2 YDEGEE. This CDR3 region has 11 residues. V lost 4 bases to trimming and J lost 7 bases, with 8 bases between them. CDR3 loop: CASSMGSGYTF. The DNA for the CDR3 is TGTGCCAGCAGCATGGGTAGTGGCTACACCTTC.

This clonotype was recorded at least ten times. The rearrangement joins TRBV5-1 to TRBJ2-7, with a possible D match to TRBD2 (6 bases). Germline CDR1 SGHRS, CDR2 YFSETQ. The germline V and J ends were trimmed by 0 bases and 2 bases, with 12 bases remaining between them. The CDR3 has 15 residues. This CDR3 is CASSLASGAAYEQYF. The CDR3 nucleotides read TGCGCCAGCAGCTTGGCCTCGGGAGCGGCCTACGAGCAGTACTTC.

This clonotype was recorded at least ten times. The chain carries TRBV7-9 and TRBJ1-2; D gene unclear. The CDR3 has 12 amino acids. V was cut by 2 bases and J by 6 bases, with 7 bases left in between. Germline CDR1 reads SEHNR; CDR2 reads FQNEAQ (reference sequence). The CDR3 nucleotides are TGTGCCAGCAGCTTAAGTTGGGATGGCTACACCTTC. Translation gives CASSLSWDGYTF.

V is TRBV7-2 and J is TRBJ1-4; D gene uncertain. V lost 7 bases and J lost 0, with 12 bases in between. The CDR3 extends over 15 amino acids. Germline assignment: CDR1 SGHTA and CDR2 FQGNSA. The CDR3: CASIGGSATNEKLFF. CDR3 DNA: TGTGCCAGCATCGGAGGGTCTGCAACTAATGAAAAACTGTTTTTT.

The genes are TRBV7-9 and TRBJ2-1; D uncertain. Trimming removed 5 bases at V and 7 bases at J, with 15 bases between. This CDR3 has 14 amino acids. Germline lookup yields CDR1 SEHNR and CDR2 FQNEAQ (reference sequence). The DNA for the CDR3 is TGTGCCAGCAGCGACCGGACGGTTACAAATGAGCAGTTCTTC. It codes for CASSDRTVTNEQFF.

The rearrangement uses TRBV7-9 and TRBJ1-2; no firm D call. In germline, CDR1 is SEHNR, CDR2 FQNEAQ (reference sequence). V lost 3 bases and J 0 bases, leaving 8 bases between the germline ends. The CDR3 has 14 amino acids. The CDR3 bases are TGTGCCAGCAGCTTCTTATGTGCTAACTATGGCTACACCTTC. It specifies CASSFLCANYGYTF.

This clonotype was counted many times. The CDR3 is CASSPGQTLSPLHF. CDR3 nucleotides: TGTGCCAGCAGCCCGGGACAGACACTTTCACCCCTCCACTTT. The chain is built from TRBV5-8 and TRBJ1-6; TRBD1 matches 7 bases. V shed 4 bases and J 9 bases; nucleotides not matched to a gene: 7. The CDR3 has 14 residues. Germline V CDR1 and CDR2: SGHTS, YDEGEE.

This clonotype has a count of ten or more. This rearrangement joins TRBV6-1 to TRBJ1-6, with 9 bases identical to TRBD1. This CDR3 comprises 14 residues. Germline V CDR1 and CDR2: MNHNS, SASEGT. The V segment lost 5 bases and the J segment 10 bases; nucleotides outside the gene matches: 6. The CDR3 DNA is TGTGCCAGCAGTAGACAGGGGGAGGAATCACCCCTCCACTTT. It specifies CASSRQGEESPLHF.

V and J are TRBV5-6 and TRBJ2-7; 7 bases map to TRBD2. The CDR3 is 14 residues long. Germline CDR1 SGHDT, CDR2 YYEEEE. V lost 7 bases and J lost 5; bases outside the gene matches: 12. CDR3 sequence (DNA): TGTGCCAGCGCCCCGGGAGGCAGCATCGACGAGCAGTACTTC. This encodes CASAPGGSIDEQYF.

A few counts support this clonotype. This chain connects TRBV6-2 or TRBV6-3 to TRBJ2-7, with a possible D match to TRBD1 (6 bases). The V end was cut by 0 bases, the J end by 4 bases, with 19 bases between. The V gene's germline CDR1 is MNHEY and CDR2 SVGEGT. The CDR3 sequence is 17 residues long. The CDR3 region has the DNA TGTGCCAGCAGTTACTCTTTCCGGGACACCCTAGAGTACGAGCAGTACTTC. This codes for CASSYSFRDTLEYEQYF.

This chain joins TRBV20-1 and TRBJ2-7; 10 bases align to TRBD1. The CDR3 sequence is 13 residues long. Germline V gene lookup returns CDR1 DFQATT and CDR2 SNEGSKA (reference sequence). V dropped 6 bases and J dropped 5; count of bases not matched to a gene: 7. CDR3 nucleotides: TGCAGTGCGGTAGGACAGGGGGTCGACGAGCAGTACTTC. Translation gives CSAVGQGVDEQYF.

This clonotype was picked up many times. The chain uses TRBV2 and TRBJ1-5; unclear D gene. The CDR3 is 9 amino acids. CDR1 is SNHLY and CDR2 is FYNNEI in the germline V gene. V was trimmed by 8 bases and J by 6 bases, leaving 2 bases between them. The CDR3 DNA reads TGTGCCAGCGGTCAGCCCCAGCATTTT. It encodes CASGQPQHF. Looking up the rest from reference TRBV2 and TRBJ1-5 gives the full variable domain: EPEVTQTPSHQVTQMGQEVILRCVPISNHLYFYWYRQILGQKVEFLVSFYNNEISEKSEIFDDQFSVERPDGSNFTLKIRSTKLEDSAMYFCASGQPQHFGDGTRLSIL.

This clonotype has a handful of counts. The rearrangement joins TRBV7-3 to TRBJ2-7, with D possibly being TRBD1 or TRBD2 (6 bases each). The germline V gene has CDR1 SGHTA and CDR2 FQGTGA. V lost 2 bases and J lost 7, with 15 bases in between. The CDR3 has 14 residues. The CDR3: CASSLQGRTGEQYF. As DNA, the CDR3 is TGTGCCAGCAGCTTACAGGGGAGGACCGGGGAGCAGTACTTC.

The chain employs TRBV19 and TRBJ1-1; D is unresolved. This CDR3 has 12 amino acids. The germline CDR1 and CDR2 sequences are LNHDA and SQIVND (reference sequence). V lost 2 bases, J lost 10 bases, and 11 bases lay in between. The CDR3 DNA reads as TGTGCCAGTAGTATATTGAATCATGGAGCTTTCTTT. Its translation: CASSILNHGAFF.

The chain employs TRBV19 and TRBJ1-5; possibly TRBD1 for D (6 bases). The CDR3 length is 13 residues. The V gene lost 5 bases and the J gene lost 7 bases, with 12 bases spanning the gap. Germline-derived CDR1 and CDR2 are LNHDA and SQIVND (reference sequence). In nucleotides, the CDR3 is TGTGCCAGTAGTCGGACAGCACAACAGCCCCAGCATTTT. It codes for CASSRTAQQPQHF.

This chain links TRBV10-3 with TRBJ2-7; the D call may be TRBD1 or TRBD2 (5 bases each). Deletions cut 10 bases from V and 3 bases from J, with 19 bases between. Germline V gene lookup returns CDR1 ENHRY and CDR2 SYGVKD. The CDR3 has 14 residues. CDR3 coding DNA: TGTGCCACCCAAGGGCACGGGGCTGGCTACGAGCAGTACTTC. Its translation: CATQGHGAGYEQYF.

This clonotype was observed a handful of times. The J gene is TRBJ1-1, the V gene TRBV4-1; D may be TRBD1 (5 bases). V was pared by 0 bases and J by 8 bases, with 13 bases between. From germline, CDR1 is MGHRA and CDR2 YSYEKL. This CDR3 is 14 amino acids long. CDR3 residues: CASSQEWGSQEAFF. The CDR3 region has the DNA TGCGCCAGCAGCCAAGAATGGGGGTCTCAAGAAGCTTTCTTT.

This chain connects TRBV21-1 to TRBJ1-6. TRBV21-1 is classified as a pseudogene. CDR3 length equals 23 residues. The CDR3 coding sequence is TGTGCCAGCTCACTAACCTCGGTGGGCCACTGGGCCGGACGGAGCTCCTATAATTCACCCCTCCACTTT. Translating gives CASSLTSVGHWAGRSSYNSPLHF.

CDR3: CASSGGLAGYNEQFF. As DNA, the CDR3 is TGTGCCAGCAGTGGAGGACTAGCGGGGTACAATGAGCAGTTCTTC. The chain is built from TRBV6-1 and TRBJ2-1; 12 bases match TRBD2. Trimming took 4 bases from V and 4 from J; bases not matched to a gene: 2. Germline V lookup: CDR1 MNHNS, CDR2 SASEGT. The CDR3 is made up of 15 amino acids.

This sequence joins TRBV10-2 and TRBJ1-2; TRBD1 matches 7 bases. Trimming cost V 7 bases and J 7 bases; bases outside gene matches: 6. There are 12 residues in the CDR3. Germline-derived CDR1 and CDR2 are WSHSY and SAAADI. As DNA, the CDR3 is TGCGCCAGCACACAGGGGAAAGGTGGCTACACCTTC. Its translation: CASTQGKGGYTF.

A remark on this clonotype: This may be a read error: a much more frequent sequence differs by one nucleotide. The rearrangement uses TRBV10-3 and TRBJ2-5; D gene uncertain. The germline V gene encodes CDR1 ENHRY and CDR2 SYGVKD. This CDR3 has 14 amino acids. The V gene lost 5 bases and the J gene lost 2 bases, with 12 bases spanning the gap. The CDR3 is CAISYSSRQETQYF. In nucleotides, the CDR3 is TGTGCCATCAGTTACTCGTCCAGGCAAGAGACCCAGTACTTC.

The chain links TRBV6-5 to TRBJ1-1; possible D gene TRBD1, 6 bases. The V and J ends lost 6 bases and 6 bases respectively, with 14 bases between them. Germline V gene lookup returns CDR1 MNHEY and CDR2 SVGAGI. CDR3 size: 13 residues. The CDR3 nucleotides are TGTGCCAGCAGCCCCCTAACAGGGTCTGAAGCTTTCTTT. Amino acids: CASSPLTGSEAFF.

This clonotype has just one count. The rearrangement joins TRBV20-1 to TRBJ1-2; 12 bases map to TRBD1. The CDR3 length is 12 residues. J was trimmed by 7 bases and V by 6 bases; bases with no gene match: 3. Per germline, CDR1 DFQATT and CDR2 SNEGSKA (reference sequence). CDR3 region: CSAGTGGLGYTF. CDR3 in DNA: TGCAGTGCCGGGACAGGGGGCCTTGGCTACACCTTC.